The 15 T cell receptor beta chains reported below all come from one sample, sequenced in a study of T-cell memory formation after mild COVID-19. Via MiXCR, TCRdb re-called the 5' RACE reads, giving one row per CDR3 protein. The data show around 160,000 distinct CDR3 sequences, with approximately 10% seen just once and approximately 4% held by the top ten. Sample: PBMCs or a T cell subset sorted from them (not recorded which). The source of these receptors is a man aged 18 to 29 who had mild COVID-19 (a few samples of this study predate the infection). Cell type and time point are not known.

This sequence joins TRBV18 and TRBJ2-1; D gene uncertain. The germline V gene has CDR1 KGHSH and CDR2 LQKENI. The CDR3 is made up of 12 amino acids. Trimming pared 0 bases from V and 6 bases from J, leaving 3 bases between. The CDR3 nucleotides are TGTGCCAGCTCACCACCGACCAATGAGCAGTTCTTC. It translates to CASSPPTNEQFF.

This clonotype was detected a few times. The chain employs TRBV5-6 and TRBJ1-6; D not resolved. Trimming pared 0 bases from V and 7 bases from J, leaving 17 bases between. There are 17 residues in the CDR3. Germline V gives CDR1 SGHDT, CDR2 YYEEEE. The DNA of the CDR3 is TGTGCCAGCAGCTTGGGTGGCCCCCTCGTTGGAAATTCACCCCTCCACTTT. Translated: CASSLGGPLVGNSPLHF.

This clonotype has more than one count but fewer than ten. The chain has TRBV30 and TRBJ1-4; 7 nucleotides agree with TRBD1. Germline lookup yields CDR1 GTSNPN and CDR2 SVGIG (reference sequence). The CDR3 is 13 residues long. Trimming cost V 6 bases and J 4 bases; bases outside gene matches: 5. DNA of the CDR3: TGTGCCTGCATGGACAGGCATAATGAAAAACTGTTTTTT. It translates to CACMDRHNEKLFF.

This chain links TRBV12-3 or TRBV12-4 with TRBJ2-5; tentative D call: TRBD2 (7 bases). This CDR3 has 14 amino acids. Trimming pared 7 bases from V and 4 bases from J, leaving 16 bases between. The CDR3 bases are TGTGCCAGCACCAAGAGGGGGGGAGGAGAGACCCAGTACTTC. Protein sequence: CASTKRGGGETQYF.

This clonotype was detected a few times. The rearrangement uses TRBV20-1 and TRBJ2-1; weak D call: TRBD2 (7 bases). Germline assignment: CDR1 DFQATT and CDR2 SNEGSKA (reference sequence). V was cut by 5 bases and J by 6 bases, with 20 bases left in between. The CDR3 runs 15 residues. The CDR3 protein is CSARLGGGGINEQFF. In nucleotides, the CDR3 is TGCAGTGCTCGACTCGGGGGCGGGGGAATCAATGAGCAGTTCTTC.

This chain connects TRBV15 to TRBJ2-3; D is unresolved. CDR1 LNHNV and CDR2 YYDKDF come from the germline V gene (reference sequence). V lost 5 bases and J 8 bases, leaving 17 bases between the germline ends. There are 14 residues in the CDR3. Here the CDR3 DNA reads TGTGCCACCAGCCTCGAGTCTAGGTACCGTACGCAGTATTTT. It translates to CATSLESRYRTQYF. Looking up the rest from reference TRBV15 and TRBJ2-3 gives the full variable domain: DAMVIQNPRYQVTQFGKPVTLSCSQTLNHNVMYWYQQKSSQAPKLLFHYYDKDFNNEADTPDNFQSRRPNTSFCFLDIRSPGLGDTAMYLCATSLESRYRTQYFGPGTRLTVL.

This clonotype was recorded a few times. The chain uses TRBV3-1 and TRBJ2-1; TRBD1 agrees at 9 bases. V gave up 3 bases and J gave up 3 bases; unmatched junction bases: 6. The CDR3 is 16 amino acids. CDR1 is LGHDT, CDR2 YNNKEL, per germline (reference sequence). The CDR3 is CASSHRGTGLYNEQFF. The CDR3 DNA sequence: TGTGCCAGCAGCCACCGCGGGACAGGGCTCTACAATGAGCAGTTCTTC.

The rearrangement links TRBV6-1 to TRBJ1-1; no reliable D call. Germline V gene data show CDR1 as MNHNS and CDR2 as SASEGT. V lost 1 base, J lost 2 bases, and 11 bases lay in between. CDR3 length: 15 amino acids. The CDR3 is CASSEGAAGNTEAFF. In DNA, the CDR3 is TGTGCCAGCAGTGAAGGGGCAGCCGGCAACACTGAAGCTTTCTTT.

As DNA, the CDR3 is TGTGCCAGCAGTTATCGGGACAGGTTCACTGAAGCTTTCTTT. Residues: CASSYRDRFTEAFF. The chain has TRBV6-5 and TRBJ1-1; TRBD1 matches at 8 bases. V shed 3 bases, J shed 4 bases, and the junction held 4 bases outside the gene matches. This CDR3 contains 14 residues. The germline V gene encodes CDR1 MNHEY and CDR2 SVGAGI.

The V gene is TRBV20-1, the J gene TRBJ1-3; possible D gene TRBD1, 5 bases. Trimming cost V 0 bases and J 2 bases, with 5 bases left between them. The CDR3 runs to 13 residues. Per the germline V gene, CDR1 is DFQATT and CDR2 is SNEGSKA (reference sequence). The CDR3 DNA follows: TGCAGTGCTAGAGACAGGGCTGGAAACACCATATATTTT. Its translation: CSARDRAGNTIYF.

Of note for this clonotype: Germline and junction disagree at one end, which may indicate a read error. This rearrangement joins TRBV9 to TRBJ1-2; D may be TRBD1 (6 bases). This CDR3 spans 15 amino acids. The germline CDR1 and CDR2 sequences are SGDLS and YYNGEE. The CDR3: CASSAGGPRNYGHTF. The CDR3 coding sequence is TGTGCCAGCAGCGCGGGGGGCCCGAGGAATTATGGCCACACCTTC.

This clonotype has just a few counts. The chain carries TRBV2 and TRBJ1-5; D is perhaps TRBD1 (5 bases). The length of the CDR3 is 12 residues. Trimming left V 4 bases short and J 7 bases short, with 8 bases between. Germline V gene lookup returns CDR1 SNHLY and CDR2 FYNNEI. CDR3 in amino acids: CASSGDLQPQHF. In DNA, the CDR3 is TGTGCCAGCAGTGGGGACTTACAGCCCCAGCATTTT.

The V call is TRBV20-1, the J call TRBJ1-3; a weak D match, TRBD1 (6 bases). V lost 1 base and J 2 bases, leaving 12 bases between the germline ends. This CDR3 region has 15 residues. The germline gives CDR1 DFQATT, CDR2 SNEGSKA (reference sequence). The CDR3 spells CSARGQGLTGNTIYF. In DNA, the CDR3 is TGCAGTGCTAGAGGCCAGGGGCTAACTGGAAACACCATATATTTT.

The sample holds many counts of this clonotype. J is TRBJ2-5 and V is TRBV5-6; D is uncertain. The germline V gene has CDR1 SGHDT and CDR2 YYEEEE. The CDR3 runs 12 residues. The V gene lost 5 bases and the J gene lost 3 bases, with 8 bases spanning the gap. CDR3: CASSQQKETQYF. For the CDR3, the DNA is TGTGCCAGCAGTCAACAGAAAGAGACCCAGTACTTC. Full variable domain (remainder filled in from reference TRBV5-6 and TRBJ2-5): DAGVTQSPTHLIKTRGQQVTLRCSPKSGHDTVSWYQQALGQGPQFIFQYYEEEERQRGNFPDRFSGHQFPNYSSELNVNALLLGDSALYLCASSQQKETQYFGPGTRLLVL.

The rearrangement uses TRBV29-1 and TRBJ1-1, with 8 bases aligning to TRBD1. Per germline, CDR1 SQVTM and CDR2 ANQGSEA. Trimming cost V 5 bases and J 5 bases; bases outside gene matches: 7. The CDR3 spans 13 residues. CDR3 in amino acids: CSVSGQGGTEAFF. DNA of the CDR3: TGCAGCGTTTCCGGACAGGGAGGGACTGAAGCTTTCTTT.